This T cell receptor (beta chain) was captured by sequencing in a study of control samples from healthy donors and cancer patients. Germline V gene sequence: CDR1 MNHEY, CDR2 SVGAGI. The CDR3 is 12 residues long. The ends were cut back, 6 bases at V and 4 bases at J, with 9 bases in the middle. Sequencing used immunoSEQ multiplex PCR; TCRdb keeps in-frame clones, though not all of them. The data contain 100,000 to 150,000 clones, about 90% of them singletons. The rearrangement uses TRBV6-5 and TRBJ1-2, with D unresolved. The clonotype originates from a woman aged 45-60 years in good health. Sequencing was done on a sample of blood. The CDR3 reads CASRIKPYGYTF. The DNA for the CDR3 is TGTGCCAGCAGAATAAAACCCTATGGCTACACCTTC.